A selection of T cell receptor beta chains follows, all from one sample in a study of shared clonotypes between healthy human individuals. The table came from immunoSEQ multiplex PCR; TCRdb's copy has only in-frame clones and leaves some out. This sample has around 2.1 million clones, with under 95% found just once. Sequenced input: naive CD8+ T cells from PBMCs. The source of these receptors is a young man in good health. Some clones in this sample may be carry-over from other donors' samples. Both conserved end residues are part of each CDR3. Each record gives: CDR3 protein, CDR3 DNA, D gene, V gene, J gene, clone size. A D gene is named only where the DNA matches it firmly. Expanded clones are given a class, and other clones once, few, many or no size at all.

CDR3aa: CASSRRTSGTTYEQYF
CDR3nt: TGTGCCAGTAGTCGGCGGACTAGCGGGACCACCTACGAGCAGTACTTC
d_gene: TRBD2
v_gene: TRBV19
j_gene: TRBJ2-7
abundance: NA

CDR3aa: CASSPRRGGLDEQFF
CDR3nt: TGTGCCAGCAGCCCCCGCAGGGGAGGGCTCGATGAGCAGTTCTTC
d_gene: NA
v_gene: TRBV13
j_gene: TRBJ2-1
abundance: NA

CDR3aa: CASSVVEGDRNIQYF
CDR3nt: TGTGCCAGCAGCGTAGTCGAGGGGGACCGGAACATTCAGTACTTC
d_gene: NA
v_gene: TRBV9
j_gene: TRBJ2-4
abundance: NA

CDR3aa: CASSLGQTFTQETQYF
CDR3nt: TGTGCCAGCAGCTTGGGACAGACTTTTACCCAAGAGACCCAGTACTTC
d_gene: TRBD1
v_gene: TRBV6-6
j_gene: TRBJ2-5
abundance: NA

CDR3aa: CATRAGGYTF
CDR3nt: TGTGCCACCCGAGCTGGTGGCTACACCTTC
d_gene: NA
v_gene: TRBV27
j_gene: TRBJ1-2
abundance: NA

CDR3aa: CASSPPVGFTVGAFF
CDR3nt: TGTGCCAGCAGTCCCCCTGTTGGGTTTACTGTTGGAGCTTTCTTT
d_gene: NA
v_gene: TRBV6-1
j_gene: TRBJ1-1
abundance: NA

CDR3aa: CASSTESMNTEAFF
CDR3nt: TGTGCCAGTAGTACGGAAAGCATGAACACTGAAGCTTTCTTT
d_gene: NA
v_gene: TRBV19
j_gene: TRBJ1-1
abundance: NA

CDR3aa: CASSAVTSGGYYNEQFF
CDR3nt: TGTGCCAGCAGCGCCGTCACTAGCGGGGGTTATTACAATGAGCAGTTCTTC
d_gene: TRBD2
v_gene: TRBV9
j_gene: TRBJ2-1
abundance: NA

CDR3aa: CASSGTGSYEQYF
CDR3nt: TGCGCCAGCAGCGGAACGGGAAGCTACGAGCAGTACTTC
d_gene: NA
v_gene: TRBV5-1
j_gene: TRBJ2-7
abundance: NA

CDR3aa: CASSLRAALVTEAFF
CDR3nt: TGTGCCAGCAGTCTCCGGGCAGCCCTAGTAACTGAAGCTTTCTTT
d_gene: NA
v_gene: TRBV27
j_gene: TRBJ1-1
abundance: NA

CDR3aa: CASSGRNGQTYEQYF
CDR3nt: TGTGCCAGCAGCGGGCGGAACGGGCAGACCTACGAGCAGTACTTC
d_gene: NA
v_gene: TRBV9
j_gene: TRBJ2-7
abundance: NA

CDR3aa: CASSWGGLKPQHF
CDR3nt: TGTGCCAGCAGTTGGGGGGGCTTGAAGCCCCAGCATTTT
d_gene: NA
v_gene: TRBV27
j_gene: TRBJ1-5
abundance: NA

CDR3aa: CASSQWGLAGLVDTQYF
CDR3nt: TGCGCCAGCAGCCAATGGGGACTAGCGGGCCTGGTCGATACGCAGTATTTT
d_gene: TRBD2
v_gene: TRBV4-1
j_gene: TRBJ2-3
abundance: NA

CDR3aa: CASSESSRGPNYGYTF
CDR3nt: TGTGCCAGCAGTGAATCCAGTAGGGGACCGAACTATGGCTACACCTTC
d_gene: NA
v_gene: TRBV6-1
j_gene: TRBJ1-2
abundance: once

CDR3aa: CATDDIAGTYEQYF
CDR3nt: TGTGCCACCGACGACATAGCGGGAACCTACGAGCAGTACTTC
d_gene: TRBD2
v_gene: TRBV10-3
j_gene: TRBJ2-7
abundance: NA

CDR3aa: CAIRRYSDSGNTIYF
CDR3nt: TGTGCCATCAGGAGGTATTCCGACTCTGGAAACACCATATATTTT
d_gene: NA
v_gene: TRBV10-3
j_gene: TRBJ1-3
abundance: once

CDR3aa: CASSQVVPEGFEQFF
CDR3nt: TGCGCCAGCAGCCAAGTAGTCCCAGAGGGGTTTGAGCAGTTCTTC
d_gene: NA
v_gene: TRBV5-1
j_gene: TRBJ2-1
abundance: NA

CDR3aa: CASSVASGSRNEQFF
CDR3nt: TGTGCCAGCAGCGTTGCTAGCGGGAGTCGGAATGAGCAGTTCTTC
d_gene: TRBD2
v_gene: TRBV9
j_gene: TRBJ2-1
abundance: NA

CDR3aa: CASSTGADGNQPQHF
CDR3nt: TGTGCCAGTAGTACAGGGGCAGATGGCAATCAGCCCCAGCATTTT
d_gene: NA
v_gene: TRBV19
j_gene: TRBJ1-5
abundance: NA

CDR3aa: CASSLVEEGSYEQYF
CDR3nt: TGTGCCAGCAGCTTAGTAGAAGAGGGATCCTACGAGCAGTACTTC
d_gene: NA
v_gene: TRBV11-2
j_gene: TRBJ2-7
abundance: once

CDR3aa: CASSIVGDPTNTEAFF
CDR3nt: TGTGCCAGTAGTATAGTAGGAGACCCCACGAACACTGAAGCTTTCTTT
d_gene: NA
v_gene: TRBV19
j_gene: TRBJ1-1
abundance: once

CDR3aa: CASSPRTSGTVWDEQFF
CDR3nt: TGCGCCAGCAGCCCTCGGACTAGCGGGACAGTTTGGGATGAGCAGTTCTTC
d_gene: TRBD2
v_gene: TRBV5-1
j_gene: TRBJ2-1
abundance: NA

CDR3aa: CASSIGRDTEAFF
CDR3nt: TGTGCCAGTAGTATAGGCAGGGACACTGAAGCTTTCTTT
d_gene: NA
v_gene: TRBV19
j_gene: TRBJ1-1
abundance: NA

CDR3aa: CASSQDGIKVSYEQYF
CDR3nt: TGCGCCAGCAGCCAAGATGGGATTAAAGTATCCTACGAGCAGTACTTC
d_gene: NA
v_gene: TRBV4-1
j_gene: TRBJ2-7
abundance: NA

CDR3aa: CASSLGTSGTKGGIQYF
CDR3nt: TGTGCCAGCAGCTTAGGGACTAGCGGAACTAAGGGAGGCATTCAGTACTTC
d_gene: TRBD2
v_gene: TRBV5-4
j_gene: TRBJ2-4
abundance: NA

CDR3aa: CASSIRTGDQPQHF
CDR3nt: TGTGCCAGTAGTATCCGGACAGGGGATCAGCCCCAGCATTTT
d_gene: TRBD1
v_gene: TRBV19
j_gene: TRBJ1-5
abundance: NA

CDR3aa: CASSPYYKSDEQYF
CDR3nt: TGTGCCAGCAGCCCTTACTATAAATCCGACGAGCAGTACTTC
d_gene: NA
v_gene: TRBV9
j_gene: TRBJ2-7
abundance: NA

CDR3aa: CASRDRDSGNTIYF
CDR3nt: TGTGCCAGCAGAGACAGAGACTCTGGAAACACCATATATTTT
d_gene: NA
v_gene: TRBV28
j_gene: TRBJ1-3
abundance: NA

CDR3aa: CASSLIQNNEQFF
CDR3nt: TGTGCCAGCAGCTTAATACAGAACAATGAGCAGTTCTTC
d_gene: NA
v_gene: TRBV7-9
j_gene: TRBJ2-1
abundance: few

CDR3aa: CASSSAAEAKNIQYF
CDR3nt: TGTGCCAGCAGCTCCGCGGCCGAGGCTAAAAACATTCAGTACTTC
d_gene: NA
v_gene: TRBV11-2
j_gene: TRBJ2-4
abundance: NA

CDR3aa: CASSFWQGPYEQYF
CDR3nt: TGTGCCAGCAGTTTTTGGCAGGGTCCCTACGAGCAGTACTTC
d_gene: NA
v_gene: TRBV28
j_gene: TRBJ2-7
abundance: NA

CDR3aa: CSVVDRTGGLYEQYF
CDR3nt: TGCAGCGTTGTCGATCGGACAGGGGGCCTATACGAGCAGTACTTC
d_gene: TRBD1
v_gene: TRBV29-1
j_gene: TRBJ2-7
abundance: NA

CDR3aa: CATSSPTRGEYEQYF
CDR3nt: TGTGCCACCAGCAGCCCCACCCGGGGGGAGTACGAGCAGTACTTC
d_gene: TRBD2
v_gene: TRBV15
j_gene: TRBJ2-7
abundance: NA

CDR3aa: CASSWDRGNQPQHF
CDR3nt: TGTGCCAGCAGTTGGGACAGGGGGAATCAGCCCCAGCATTTT
d_gene: TRBD1
v_gene: TRBV2
j_gene: TRBJ1-5
abundance: NA

CDR3aa: CASTEDRTDTQYF
CDR3nt: TGCGCCAGCACCGAGGACAGGACAGATACGCAGTATTTT
d_gene: TRBD1
v_gene: TRBV5-1
j_gene: TRBJ2-3
abundance: NA

CDR3aa: CASSFSSGSADTQYF
CDR3nt: TGTGCCAGCAGCTTTTCTAGCGGGAGTGCAGATACGCAGTATTTT
d_gene: TRBD2
v_gene: TRBV7-2
j_gene: TRBJ2-3
abundance: NA

CDR3aa: CASSGPGQGDNQPQHF
CDR3nt: TGTGCCAGCAGCGGACCGGGACAGGGGGATAATCAGCCCCAGCATTTT
d_gene: TRBD1
v_gene: TRBV7-9
j_gene: TRBJ1-5
abundance: few

CDR3aa: CASSLRPGETQYF
CDR3nt: TGTGCCAGCAGCCTGAGACCCGGAGAGACCCAGTACTTC
d_gene: NA
v_gene: TRBV11-2
j_gene: TRBJ2-5
abundance: NA

CDR3aa: CASSQPGPPPGLVYNEQFF
CDR3nt: TGCGCCAGCAGCCAACCGGGACCTCCTCCGGGACTAGTCTACAATGAGCAGTTCTTC
d_gene: TRBD2
v_gene: TRBV5-1
j_gene: TRBJ2-1
abundance: NA